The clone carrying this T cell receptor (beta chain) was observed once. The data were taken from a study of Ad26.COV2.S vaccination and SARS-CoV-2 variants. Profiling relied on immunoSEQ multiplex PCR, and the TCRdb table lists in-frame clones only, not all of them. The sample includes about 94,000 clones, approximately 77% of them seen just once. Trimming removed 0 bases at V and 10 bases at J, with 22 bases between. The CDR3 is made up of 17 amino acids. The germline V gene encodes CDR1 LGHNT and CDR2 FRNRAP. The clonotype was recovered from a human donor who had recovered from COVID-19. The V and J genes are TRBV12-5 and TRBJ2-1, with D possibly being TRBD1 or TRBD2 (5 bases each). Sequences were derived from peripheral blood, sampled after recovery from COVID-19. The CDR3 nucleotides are TGTGCTAGTGGTTTGGTACTAGGGACCGCCGGATCATGGGAGCAGTTCTTC. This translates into CASGLVLGTAGSWEQFF. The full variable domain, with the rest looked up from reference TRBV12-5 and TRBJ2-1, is DARVTQTPRHKVTEMGQEVTMRCQPILGHNTVFWYRQTMMQGLELLAYFRNRAPLDDSGMPKDRFSAEMPDATLATLKIQPSEPRDSAVYFCASGLVLGTAGSWEQFFGPGTRLTVL.